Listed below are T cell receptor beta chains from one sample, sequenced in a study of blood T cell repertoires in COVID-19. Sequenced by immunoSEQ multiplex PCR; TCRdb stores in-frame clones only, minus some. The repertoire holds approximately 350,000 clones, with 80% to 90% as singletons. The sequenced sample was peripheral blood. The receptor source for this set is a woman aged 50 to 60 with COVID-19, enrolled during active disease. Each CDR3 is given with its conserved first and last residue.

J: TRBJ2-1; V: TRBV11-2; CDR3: CASSLSRLVAGGINEQFF
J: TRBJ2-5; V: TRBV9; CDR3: CASSVHPAGEGETQYF
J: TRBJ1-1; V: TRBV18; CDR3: CASSRGTAEAFF
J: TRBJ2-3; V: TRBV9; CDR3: CASSRTGWADTQYF
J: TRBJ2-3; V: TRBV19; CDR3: CASSHDRASTDTQYF
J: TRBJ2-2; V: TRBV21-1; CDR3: CASSKKVLAGANTGELFF
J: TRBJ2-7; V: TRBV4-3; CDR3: CASSQEYAQATAYEQYF
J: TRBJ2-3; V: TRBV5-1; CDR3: CASSQTPTTGVGDTQYF
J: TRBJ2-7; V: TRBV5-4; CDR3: CASSPGLDYEQYF
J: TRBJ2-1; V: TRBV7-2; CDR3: CASSLLLSGYLSYNEQFF
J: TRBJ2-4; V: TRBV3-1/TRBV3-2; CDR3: CASSLRTGARAKNIQYF
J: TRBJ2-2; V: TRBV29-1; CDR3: CSGGTVNTGELFF
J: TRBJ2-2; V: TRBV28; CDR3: CASVRAGKMVGGTGELFF
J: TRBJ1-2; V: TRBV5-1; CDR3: CASTRASFEGGYTF
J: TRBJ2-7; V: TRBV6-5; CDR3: CASSRQGSPYEQYF
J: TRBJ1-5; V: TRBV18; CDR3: CASSPAWLGGGSNQPQHF
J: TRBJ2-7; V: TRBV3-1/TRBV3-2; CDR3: CASSQGPRDRDTSYEQYF
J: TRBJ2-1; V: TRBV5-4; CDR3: CASSLDRLAGGEQFF
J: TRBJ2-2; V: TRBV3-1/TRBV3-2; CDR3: CASSLTSGRSVGELFF
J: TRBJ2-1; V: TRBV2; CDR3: CASSNSHEQFF
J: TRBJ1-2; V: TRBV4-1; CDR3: CASSQVASGRASGYTF
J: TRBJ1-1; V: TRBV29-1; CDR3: CSVVKQGGNTEAFF
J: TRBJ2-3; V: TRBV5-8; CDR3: CASSLGQVLATDTQYF
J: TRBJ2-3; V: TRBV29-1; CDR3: CSVGAGITDTQYF
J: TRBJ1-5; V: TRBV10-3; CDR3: CAISGYQGSGQPQHF
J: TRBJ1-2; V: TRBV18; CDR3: CASSPLRDLYGYTF
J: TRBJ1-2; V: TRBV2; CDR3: CASSVQGDYGYTF
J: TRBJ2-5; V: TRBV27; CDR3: CASRLAEITETQYF
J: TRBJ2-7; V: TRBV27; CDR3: CASSLSRGVAGRLYEQYF
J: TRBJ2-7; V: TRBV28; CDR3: CASSPGTLDSYEQYF
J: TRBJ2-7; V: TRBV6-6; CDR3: CASTRTGTVYEQYF
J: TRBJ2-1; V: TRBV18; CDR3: CASSFTLAEYNEQFF
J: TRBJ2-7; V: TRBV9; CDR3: CASSVAGGTTYEQYF
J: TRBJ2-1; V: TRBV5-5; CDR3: CASSSGGASASSYNEQFF
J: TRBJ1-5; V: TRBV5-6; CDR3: CASSLRGVSYQPQHF
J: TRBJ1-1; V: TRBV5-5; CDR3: CASRLRQGQNTEAFF
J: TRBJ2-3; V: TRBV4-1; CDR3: CASSHYLRASGRLDTQYF
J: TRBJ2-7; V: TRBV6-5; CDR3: CASSSRARTYEQYF
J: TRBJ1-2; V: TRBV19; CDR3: CASRRGGADYGYTF
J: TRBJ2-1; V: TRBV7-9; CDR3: CASSLGGRGSEQFF
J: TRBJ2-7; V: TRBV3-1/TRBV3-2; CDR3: CASSLTENEQYF
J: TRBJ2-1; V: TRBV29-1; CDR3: CSGRTSGLGDNEQFF
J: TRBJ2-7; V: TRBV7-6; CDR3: CASSLDPGTGTGSEQYF
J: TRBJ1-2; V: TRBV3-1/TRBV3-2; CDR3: CASSQEQAYGYTF
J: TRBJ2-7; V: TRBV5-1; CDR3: CASNGGGALGEQYF
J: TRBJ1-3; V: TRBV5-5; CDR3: CASSFAGAGNTIYF
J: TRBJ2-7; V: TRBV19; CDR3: CASRGTGNHEQYF
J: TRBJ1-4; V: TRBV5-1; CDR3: CASSLQATNEKLFF
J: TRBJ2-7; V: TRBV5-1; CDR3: CASSLEPISTSGYSYEQYF
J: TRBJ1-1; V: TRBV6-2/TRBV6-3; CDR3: CASSRTGGSEAFF